This TCR beta chain comes out of a study of identical twins. Donors uniformly comprised healthy Caucasians. TCRdb ran MiXCR on the 5' RACE reads and lists one entry per CDR3 protein. The table has roughly 500,000 distinct CDR3 sequences, 22% seen once. Germline lookup yields CDR1 SGHTA and CDR2 FQGNSA. Trimming took off 5 bases at V and 0 bases at J, with 16 bases between the two ends. This CDR3 contains 16 residues. These records were also assigned to another study, of T cells expressing NK-cell markers. From that paper: T cells sorted in several experiments were restricted to alpha-beta TCR T cells by an anti-gamma-delta TCR antibody.

Sequencing was done on a sample of CD4+ T cells sorted from blood. The V call is TRBV7-2, the J call TRBJ2-5; a possible D gene is TRBD2 (6 bases). The sequence was obtained from a woman aged 18-29 years in good health. CDR3 nucleotides: TGTGCCAGCAGCCAGAATCGACGGGAGTACCAAGAGACCCAGTACTTC. It specifies CASSQNRREYQETQYF.